The clone carrying this T cell receptor beta chain has just a few counts. The data belong to a study of cytomegalovirus exposure and HLA in healthy donors. Deletions cut 5 bases from V and 3 bases from J, with 13 bases between. Germline CDR1 and CDR2: SGHVS and FQNEAQ. The CDR3 is made up of 14 amino acids. Primers included in the PCR were 60 Vbeta and 13 Jbeta primers. Measured with immunoSEQ multiplex PCR; TCRdb has only the in-frame clones, and not every one. The table has some 99,000 clones, 69% seen once. This sequence was found in a woman between 70 and 85 years old in good health and CMV-seropositive. Sequenced input: PBMCs. The V call is TRBV7-8, the J call TRBJ1-1; a weak D match, TRBD1 (5 bases). The CDR3 here is CASSITGIYTEAFF. CDR3 nucleotide sequence: TGTGCCAGCAGCATTACAGGAATCTACACTGAAGCTTTCTTT. The entire variable domain, with the rest obtained from reference TRBV7-8 and TRBJ1-1, is as follows: GAGVSQSPRYKVAKRGQDVALRCDPISGHVSLFWYQQALGQGPEFLTYFQNEAQLDKSGLPSDRFFAERPEGSVSTLKIQRTQQEDSAVYLCASSITGIYTEAFFGQGTRLTVV.